Below, one TCR beta chain is given with its context. This sample is part of a study of T cells after somatic rescue of genetic block. The V and J ends lost 6 bases and 3 bases, in that order; junction bases with no gene match: 5. This CDR3 contains 14 residues. Germline V gene lookup returns CDR1 MNHNS and CDR2 SASEGT. Produced via immunoSEQ multiplex PCR; TCRdb's table is partial and in-frame only. The table includes tens of thousands of clones, about 90% detected once. This chain joins TRBV6-1 and TRBJ1-3; TRBD1 aligns across 7 bases. The material sequenced was peripheral blood mononuclear cells (PBMCs). The clonotype was recovered from a man between 40 and 49 years old. CDR3 in amino acids: CASRSDRVGNTIYF. The CDR3 DNA reads as TGTGCCAGCAGATCCGACAGGGTTGGAAACACCATATATTTT.